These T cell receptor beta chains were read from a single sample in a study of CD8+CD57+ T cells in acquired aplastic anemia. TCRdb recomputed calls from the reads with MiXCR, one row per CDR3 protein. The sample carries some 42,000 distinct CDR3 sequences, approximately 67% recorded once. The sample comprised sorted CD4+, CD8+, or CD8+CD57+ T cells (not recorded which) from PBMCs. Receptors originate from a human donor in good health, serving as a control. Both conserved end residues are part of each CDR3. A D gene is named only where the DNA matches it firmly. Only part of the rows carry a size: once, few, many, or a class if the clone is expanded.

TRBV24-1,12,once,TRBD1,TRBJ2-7,CATSWTGDEQYF,TGTGCCACCAGCTGGACAGGAGACGAGCAGTACTTC
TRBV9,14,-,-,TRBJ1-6,CASRGGEGNSPLHF,TGTGCCAGCAGGGGGGGCGAAGGTAATTCACCCCTCCACTTT
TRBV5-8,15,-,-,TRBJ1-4,CASSIYTGANEKLFF,TGTGCCAGCAGCATTTACACGGGAGCTAATGAAAAACTGTTTTTT
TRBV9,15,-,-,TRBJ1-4,CASSVGGETNEKLFF,TGTGCCAGCAGCGTAGGTGGGGAGACTAATGAAAAACTGTTTTTT
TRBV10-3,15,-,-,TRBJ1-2,CAISESASGAGGYTF,TGTGCCATCAGTGAGTCAGCGAGCGGGGCCGGCGGCTACACCTTC
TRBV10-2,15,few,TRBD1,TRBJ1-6,CASSILDRGGSPLHF,TGCGCCAGCAGCATCTTAGACAGGGGTGGTTCACCCCTCCACTTT
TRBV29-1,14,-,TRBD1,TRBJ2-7,CSEEPGQGFHEQYF,TGCAGCGAGGAACCGGGACAGGGGTTCCACGAGCAGTACTTC
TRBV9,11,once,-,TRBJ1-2,CASSAEGGYTF,TGTGCCAGCAGCGCGGAAGGCGGCTACACCTTC
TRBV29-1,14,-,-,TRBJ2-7,CSACLQGPSYEQYF,TGCAGCGCTTGCTTACAGGGCCCCTCCTACGAGCAGTACTTC
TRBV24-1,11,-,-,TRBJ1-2,CATGAFYGYTF,TGTGCCACGGGGGCTTTCTATGGCTACACCTTC
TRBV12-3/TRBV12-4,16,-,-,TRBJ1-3,CASILPRVGGGNTIYF,TGTGCCAGCATCCTTCCCAGGGTTGGAGGTGGAAACACCATATATTTT
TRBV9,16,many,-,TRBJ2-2,CASSAPQGAGAGELFF,TGTGCCAGCAGCGCCCCTCAGGGGGCGGGGGCCGGGGAGCTGTTTTTT
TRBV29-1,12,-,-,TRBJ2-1,CSVELVSYEQFF,TGCAGCGTTGAACTAGTATCATATGAGCAGTTCTTC
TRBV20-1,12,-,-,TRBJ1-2,CSARDTEYGYTF,TGCAGTGCTAGGGACACCGAGTATGGCTACACCTTC
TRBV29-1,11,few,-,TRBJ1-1,CSSLLNTEAFF,TGCAGCTCGCTGCTGAACACTGAAGCTTTCTTT
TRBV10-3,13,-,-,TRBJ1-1,CAIRQGVGTEAFF,TGTGCCATCAGACAAGGGGTGGGCACTGAAGCTTTCTTT
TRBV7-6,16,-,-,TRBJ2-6,CASSIPGVSGANVLTF,TGTGCCAGCAGCATCCCAGGAGTCTCTGGGGCCAACGTCCTGACTTTC
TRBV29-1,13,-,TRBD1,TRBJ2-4,CSVAPDRGDIQYF,TGCAGCGTTGCTCCGGACAGGGGAGACATTCAGTACTTC
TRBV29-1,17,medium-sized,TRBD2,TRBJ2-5,CSVEAPTSGGNQETQYF,TGCAGCGTTGAAGCCCCGACTAGCGGGGGGAACCAAGAGACCCAGTACTTC
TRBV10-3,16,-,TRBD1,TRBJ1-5,CAISGDRDLYSQPQHF,TGTGCCATCAGTGGGGACAGGGACCTTTATAGCCAGCCCCAGCATTTT
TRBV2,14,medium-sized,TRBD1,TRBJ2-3,CAREGTVSTDTQYF,TGTGCCCGCGAGGGGACAGTGAGCACAGATACGCAGTATTTT
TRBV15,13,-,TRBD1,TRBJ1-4,CATSTGTVEKLFF,TGTGCCACCAGCACCGGGACAGTGGAAAAACTGTTTTTT
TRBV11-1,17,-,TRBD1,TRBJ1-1,CASSLSDRVTMNTEAFF,TGTGCCAGCAGCTTGTCGGACAGGGTAACCATGAACACTGAAGCTTTCTTT
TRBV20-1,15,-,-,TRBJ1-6,CSARDGQKANSPLHF,TGCAGTGCTAGAGACGGGCAGAAGGCAAATTCACCCCTCCACTTT
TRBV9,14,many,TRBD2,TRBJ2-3,CASGGAGTPDTQYF,TGTGCCAGCGGCGGAGCGGGGACCCCAGATACGCAGTATTTT
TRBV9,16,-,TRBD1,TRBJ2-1,CASSTPGTGRFNEQFF,TGTGCCAGCAGCACACCCGGGACAGGGCGATTCAATGAGCAGTTCTTC
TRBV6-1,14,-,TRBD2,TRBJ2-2,CASSRGGIAGELFF,TGTGCCAGCTCACGCGGGGGAATAGCCGGGGAGCTGTTTTTT
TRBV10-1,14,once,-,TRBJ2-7,CASSEPGSGYEQYF,TGCGCCAGCAGTGAGCCCGGGAGCGGCTACGAGCAGTACTTC
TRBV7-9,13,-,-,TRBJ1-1,CASKPEFDTEAFF,TGTGCCAGCAAACCAGAGTTTGACACTGAAGCTTTCTTT
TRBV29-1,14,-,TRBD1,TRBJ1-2,CSVEDQDRVYGYTF,TGCAGCGTTGAAGATCAGGACAGGGTCTATGGCTACACCTTC
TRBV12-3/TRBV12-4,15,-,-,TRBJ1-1,CASSFPGARNTEAFF,TGTGCTAGCAGTTTTCCTGGGGCAAGGAACACTGAAGCTTTCTTT
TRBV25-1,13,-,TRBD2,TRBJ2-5,CASSGLGGETQYF,TGTGCCAGCAGTGGATTGGGGGGGGAGACCCAGTACTTC
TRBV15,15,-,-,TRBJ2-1,CATSRDSSLGNEQFF,TGTGCCACCAGCAGGGACTCCTCCCTGGGCAATGAGCAGTTCTTC
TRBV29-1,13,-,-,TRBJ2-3,CSVDSLASDTQYF,TGCAGCGTTGACTCCTTAGCTTCGGATACGCAGTATTTT
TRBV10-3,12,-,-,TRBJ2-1,CAIRADYNEQFF,TGTGCCATCAGGGCAGACTACAATGAGCAGTTCTTC
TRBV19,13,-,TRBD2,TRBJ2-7,CASSGGGRYEQYF,TGTGCCAGTTCAGGCGGGGGAAGATACGAGCAGTACTTC
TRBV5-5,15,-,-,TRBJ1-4,CASSMLGATNEKLFF,TGTGCCAGCAGCATGCTGGGGGCAACTAATGAAAAGCTGTTTTTT
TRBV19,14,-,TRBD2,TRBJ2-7,CASSPRGSNYEQYF,TGTGCCAGTAGCCCTCGCGGGAGTAACTACGAGCAGTACTTC
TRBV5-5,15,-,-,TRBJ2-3,CASSFTWTVADTQYF,TGTGCCAGCAGCTTCACTTGGACAGTTGCAGATACGCAGTATTTT
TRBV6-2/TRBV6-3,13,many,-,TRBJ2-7,CATLGEVSYEQYF,TGTGCCACCCTGGGAGAGGTCTCCTACGAGCAGTACTTC
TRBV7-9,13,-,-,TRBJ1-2,CASSLDLRQGYTF,TGTGCCAGCAGCTTAGATCTGAGGCAGGGCTACACCTTC
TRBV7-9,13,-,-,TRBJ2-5,CASEGANQETQYF,TGTGCCAGCGAAGGAGCGAACCAAGAGACCCAGTACTTC
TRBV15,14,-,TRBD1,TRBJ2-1,CATSRATGGNEQFF,TGTGCCACCAGCAGGGCTACAGGGGGTAATGAGCAGTTCTTC
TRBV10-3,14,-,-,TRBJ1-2,CAISEKQGTYGYTF,TGTGCCATCAGTGAGAAGCAGGGAACCTATGGCTACACCTTC
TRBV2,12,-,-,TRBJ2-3,CASSGITDTQYF,TGTGCCAGCAGTGGCATTACAGATACGCAGTATTTT
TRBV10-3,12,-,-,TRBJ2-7,CATGSSSYEQYF,TGTGCCACGGGGTCTAGCTCCTACGAGCAGTACTTC
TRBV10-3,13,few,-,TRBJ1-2,CAIQTGTEYGYTF,TGTGCCATCCAGACCGGGACGGAATATGGCTACACCTTC
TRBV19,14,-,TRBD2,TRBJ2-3,CASRGLASTDTQYF,TGTGCCAGTAGGGGACTAGCCAGCACAGATACGCAGTATTTT
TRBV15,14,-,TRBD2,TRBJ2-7,CATANLGGMGEQYF,TGTGCCACAGCTAACCTGGGAGGGATGGGAGAGCAGTACTTC
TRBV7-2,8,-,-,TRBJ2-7,CASSQQYF,TGTGCCAGCAGCCAGCAGTACTTC
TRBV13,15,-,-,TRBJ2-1,CASSSTQSSYNEQFF,TGTGCCAGCAGTTCGACTCAAAGCTCCTACAATGAGCAGTTCTTC
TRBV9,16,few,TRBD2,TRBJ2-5,CASSVAASGGQETQYF,TGTGCCAGCAGCGTAGCGGCTAGCGGGGGCCAAGAGACCCAGTACTTC
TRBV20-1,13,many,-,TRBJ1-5,CSASDGINQPQHF,TGCAGTGCTTCAGACGGCATCAATCAGCCCCAGCATTTT
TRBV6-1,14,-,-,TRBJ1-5,CATKPGLLIQPQHF,TGTGCCACTAAACCGGGACTTTTGATTCAGCCCCAGCATTTT
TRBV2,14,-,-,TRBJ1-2,CASSGLAGLDGYTF,TGTGCCAGCAGTGGATTGGCAGGGTTAGATGGCTACACCTTC
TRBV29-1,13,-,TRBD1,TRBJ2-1,CSVDWQGDNEQFF,TGCAGCGTTGATTGGCAGGGGGACAATGAGCAGTTCTTC
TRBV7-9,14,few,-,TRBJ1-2,CASSYRGGTYGYTF,TGTGCCAGCAGCTACCGGGGGGGGACCTATGGCTACACCTTC
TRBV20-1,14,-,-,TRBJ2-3,CSAEEQTSTDTQYF,TGCAGTGCGGAGGAACAAACTAGCACAGATACGCAGTATTTT
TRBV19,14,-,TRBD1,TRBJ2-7,CASSLRDRTYEQYF,TGTGCCAGTAGTCTACGGGACAGGACATACGAGCAGTACTTC